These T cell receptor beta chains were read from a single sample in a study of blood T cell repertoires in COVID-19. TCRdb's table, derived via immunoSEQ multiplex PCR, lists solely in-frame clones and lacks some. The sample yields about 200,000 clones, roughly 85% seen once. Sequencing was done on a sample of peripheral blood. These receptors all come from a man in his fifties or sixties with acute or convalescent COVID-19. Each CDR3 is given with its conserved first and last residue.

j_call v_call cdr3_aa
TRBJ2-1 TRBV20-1 CSASDLAGRSSYNEQFF
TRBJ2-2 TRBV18 CASSPPDRGPDGELFF
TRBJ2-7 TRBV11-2 CASSSTGVGEQYF
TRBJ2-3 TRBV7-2 CASSPGRPVVDTQYF
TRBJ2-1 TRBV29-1 CSVEGRATSYNEQFF
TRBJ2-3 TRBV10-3 CAISQHRTSGSTDTQYF
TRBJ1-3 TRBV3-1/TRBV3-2 CASSKYGVSVNTIYF
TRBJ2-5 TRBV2 CASTGTSGRAVGETQYF
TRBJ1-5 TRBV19 CASSIASGSNQPQHF
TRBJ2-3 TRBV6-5 CASNRQGWDTQYF
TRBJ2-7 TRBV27 CASSLAGTGFYEQYF
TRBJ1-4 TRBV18 CASSPLGTLEKLFF
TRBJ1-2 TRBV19 CASSPHTGGPNGYTF
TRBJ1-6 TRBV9 CASSTFNSPLHF
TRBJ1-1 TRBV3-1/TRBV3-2 CASSPAYLGGAGPTEAFF
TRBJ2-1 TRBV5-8 CASSRSLAGISYNEQFF
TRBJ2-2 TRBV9 CASSVTSGNTGELFF
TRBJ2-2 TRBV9 CASSVGAEGNTGELFF
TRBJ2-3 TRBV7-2 CASSPLQEDTQYF
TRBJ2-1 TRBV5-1 CASSFEASGGREQFF
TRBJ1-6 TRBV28 CASSAAGFKNSPLHF
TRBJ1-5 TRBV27 CASRTSRLKDQPQHF
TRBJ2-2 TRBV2 CASRGAGGNTGELFF
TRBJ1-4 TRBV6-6 CASSPSTGTNEKLFF
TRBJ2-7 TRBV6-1 CASSETGQGITYEQYF
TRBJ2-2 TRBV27 CASSLTGANTGELFF
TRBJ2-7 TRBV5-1 CATMSGDLFGEQYF
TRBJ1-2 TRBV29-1 CSVLRDTLFYGYTF
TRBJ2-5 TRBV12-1 CASSYTSGEETQYF
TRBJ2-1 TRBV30 CAWRRSGSSYNEQFF
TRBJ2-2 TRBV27 CASSPSSGRAPRELFF
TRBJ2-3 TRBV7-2 CASSLPQASGIRVQYF
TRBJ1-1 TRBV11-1 CASSQISGGTTEAFF
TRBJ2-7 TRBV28 CASSLWNSDSYEQYF
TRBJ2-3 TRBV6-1 CASSEGTGVSTDTQYF
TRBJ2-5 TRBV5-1 CASSLKEETQYF
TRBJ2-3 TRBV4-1 CASSLQGSDTQYF
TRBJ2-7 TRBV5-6 CASSPPSGRASIEQYF
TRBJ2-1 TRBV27 CASSPTPPGQGADEQFF
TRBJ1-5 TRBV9 CASGGPDRNQPQHF
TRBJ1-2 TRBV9 CASSFSGVFLGYTF
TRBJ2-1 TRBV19 CASSIDRRGQGEQFF
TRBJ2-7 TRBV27 CASSLWGPKNEQYF
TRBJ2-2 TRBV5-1 CASSLTGGIGGELFF
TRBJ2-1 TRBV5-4 CASSKGLPGFSEQFF
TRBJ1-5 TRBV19 CASSRREGGMDQPQHF
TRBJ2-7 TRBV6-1 CASSDGGSRYEQYF
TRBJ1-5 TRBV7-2 CASSFRGRDQPQHF
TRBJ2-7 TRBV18 CASSPGTGGYEQYF
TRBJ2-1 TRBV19 CASSRQRGINEQFF
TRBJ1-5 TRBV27 CASSLNVQRNQPQHF
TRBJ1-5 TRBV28 CACRQGNQPQHF
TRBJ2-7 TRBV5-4 CASSSGQGNEQYF